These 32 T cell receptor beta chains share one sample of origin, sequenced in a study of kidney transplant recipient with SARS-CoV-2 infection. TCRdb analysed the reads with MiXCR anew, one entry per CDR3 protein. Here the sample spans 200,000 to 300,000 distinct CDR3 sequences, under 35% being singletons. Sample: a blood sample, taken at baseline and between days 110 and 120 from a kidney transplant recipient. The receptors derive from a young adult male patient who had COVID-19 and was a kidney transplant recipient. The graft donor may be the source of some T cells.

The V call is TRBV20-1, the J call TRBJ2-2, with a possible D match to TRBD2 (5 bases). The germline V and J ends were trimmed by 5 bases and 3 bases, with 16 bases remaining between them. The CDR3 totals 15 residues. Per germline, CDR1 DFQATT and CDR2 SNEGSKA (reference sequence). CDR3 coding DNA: TGCAGTGCTTGGAGGAGCGGAAGTTACACCGGGGAGCTGTTTTTT. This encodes CSAWRSGSYTGELFF.

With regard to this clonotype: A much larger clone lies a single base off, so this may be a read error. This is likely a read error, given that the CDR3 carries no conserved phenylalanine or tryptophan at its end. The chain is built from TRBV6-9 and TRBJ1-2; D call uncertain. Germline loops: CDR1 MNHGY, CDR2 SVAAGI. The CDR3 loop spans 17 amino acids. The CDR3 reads CAGSSIGPYGKTYGYTL. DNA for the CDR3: TGTGCCGGCAGTTCTATTGGGCCTTACGGAAAGACCTATGGCTACACCCTC.

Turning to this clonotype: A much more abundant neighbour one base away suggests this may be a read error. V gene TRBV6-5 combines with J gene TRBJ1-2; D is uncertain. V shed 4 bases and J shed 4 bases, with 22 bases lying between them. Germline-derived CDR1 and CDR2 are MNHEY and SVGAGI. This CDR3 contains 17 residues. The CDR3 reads CASSSGRSMRKTYGYTF. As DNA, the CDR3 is TGTGCCAGCAGTTCCGGACGCTCTATGCGAAAGACCTATGGCTACACCTTC.

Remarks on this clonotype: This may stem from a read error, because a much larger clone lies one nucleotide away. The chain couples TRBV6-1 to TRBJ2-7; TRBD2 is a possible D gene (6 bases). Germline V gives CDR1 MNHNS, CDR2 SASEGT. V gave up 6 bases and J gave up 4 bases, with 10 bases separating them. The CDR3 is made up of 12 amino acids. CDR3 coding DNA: TGTGCCAGCAGGGCGGGGCAGTACGAGCAGTACTTC. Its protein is CASRAGQYEQYF.

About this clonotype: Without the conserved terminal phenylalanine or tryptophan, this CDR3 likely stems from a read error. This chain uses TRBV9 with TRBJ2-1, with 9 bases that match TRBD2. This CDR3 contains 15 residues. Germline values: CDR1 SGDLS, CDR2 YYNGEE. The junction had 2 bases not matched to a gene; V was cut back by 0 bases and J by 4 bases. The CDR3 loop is CASSVEAGGYNEQFL. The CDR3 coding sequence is TGTGCCAGCAGCGTAGAGGCGGGAGGGTACAATGAGCAGTTCCTC.

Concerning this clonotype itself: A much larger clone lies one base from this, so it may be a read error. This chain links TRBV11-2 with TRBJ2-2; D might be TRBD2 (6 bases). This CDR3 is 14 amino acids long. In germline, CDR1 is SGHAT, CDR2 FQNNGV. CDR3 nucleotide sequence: TGTGCCAGCAGCTTAATCTGGAACACCGGGGGGCTGTTTTTT. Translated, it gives CASSLIWNTGGLFF. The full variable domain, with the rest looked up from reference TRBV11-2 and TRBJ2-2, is EAGVAQSPRYKIIEKRQSVAFWCNPISGHATLYWYQQILGQGPKLLIQFQNNGVVDDSQLPKDRFSAERLKGVDSTLKIQPAKLEDSAVYLCASSLIWNTGGLFFGEGSRLTVL.

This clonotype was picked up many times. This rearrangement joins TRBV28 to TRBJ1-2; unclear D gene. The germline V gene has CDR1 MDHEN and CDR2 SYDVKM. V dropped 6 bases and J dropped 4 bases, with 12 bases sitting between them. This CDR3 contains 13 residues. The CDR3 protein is CASSLQYGYGYTF. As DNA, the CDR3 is TGTGCCAGCAGCCTCCAATATGGCTATGGCTACACCTTC.

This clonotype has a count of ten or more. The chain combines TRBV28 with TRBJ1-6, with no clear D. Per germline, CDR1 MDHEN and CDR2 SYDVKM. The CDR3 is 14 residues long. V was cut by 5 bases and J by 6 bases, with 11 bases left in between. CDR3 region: CASSLPLSNSPLHF. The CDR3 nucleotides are TGTGCCAGCAGTCTTCCCCTCTCTAATTCACCCCTCCACTTT.

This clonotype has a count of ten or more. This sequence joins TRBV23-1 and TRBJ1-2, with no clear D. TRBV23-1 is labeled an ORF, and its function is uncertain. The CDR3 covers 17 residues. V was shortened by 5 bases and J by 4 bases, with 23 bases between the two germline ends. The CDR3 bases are TGCGCCAGCAGTAAACAGTCGCTATGCAGAAAGACCTATGGCTACACCTTC. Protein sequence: CASSKQSLCRKTYGYTF.

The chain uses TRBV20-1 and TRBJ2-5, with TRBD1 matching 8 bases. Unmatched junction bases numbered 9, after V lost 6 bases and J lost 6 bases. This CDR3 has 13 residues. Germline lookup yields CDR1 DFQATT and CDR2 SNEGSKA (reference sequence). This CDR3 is CSANDRGAKTQYF. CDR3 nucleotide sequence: TGCAGTGCCAACGACAGGGGAGCTAAGACCCAGTACTTC.

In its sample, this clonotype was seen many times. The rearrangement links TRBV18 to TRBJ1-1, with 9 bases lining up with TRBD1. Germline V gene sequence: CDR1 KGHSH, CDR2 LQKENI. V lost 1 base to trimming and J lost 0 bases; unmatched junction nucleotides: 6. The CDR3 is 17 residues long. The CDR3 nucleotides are TGTGCCAGCTCACCACGGGACAGGGTTGCTATGAACACTGAAGCTTTCTTT. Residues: CASSPRDRVAMNTEAFF. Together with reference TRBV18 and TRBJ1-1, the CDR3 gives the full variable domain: NAGVMQNPRHLVRRRGQEARLRCSPMKGHSHVYWYRQLPEEGLKFMVYLQKENIIDESGMPKERFSAEFPKEGPSILRIQQVVRGDSAAYFCASSPRDRVAMNTEAFFGQGTRLTVV.

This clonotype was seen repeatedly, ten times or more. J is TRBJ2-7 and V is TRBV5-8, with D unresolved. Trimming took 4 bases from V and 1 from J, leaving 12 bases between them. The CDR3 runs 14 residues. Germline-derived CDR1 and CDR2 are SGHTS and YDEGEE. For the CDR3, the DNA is TGTGCCAGCAGCCTCAACCCGCAATCCTACGAGCAGTACTTC. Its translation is CASSLNPQSYEQYF.

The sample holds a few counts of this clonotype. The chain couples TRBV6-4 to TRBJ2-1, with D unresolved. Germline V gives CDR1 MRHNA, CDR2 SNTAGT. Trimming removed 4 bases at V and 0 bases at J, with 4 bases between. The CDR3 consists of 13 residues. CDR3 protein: CASSAGSYNEQFF. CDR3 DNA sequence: TGTGCCAGCAGTGCGGGCTCCTACAATGAGCAGTTCTTC.

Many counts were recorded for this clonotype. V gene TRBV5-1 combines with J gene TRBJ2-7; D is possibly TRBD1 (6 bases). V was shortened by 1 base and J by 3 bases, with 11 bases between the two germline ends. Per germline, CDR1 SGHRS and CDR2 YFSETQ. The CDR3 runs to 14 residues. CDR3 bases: TGCGCCAGCAGCTTGAACAGGGAGATCTACGAGCAGTACTTC. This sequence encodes CASSLNREIYEQYF.

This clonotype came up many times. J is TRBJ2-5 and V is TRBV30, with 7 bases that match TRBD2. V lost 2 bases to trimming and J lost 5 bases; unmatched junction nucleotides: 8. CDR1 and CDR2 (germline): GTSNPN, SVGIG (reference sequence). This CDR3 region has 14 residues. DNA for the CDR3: TGTGCCTGGAGTTATGGGGGAGGGCCGGAGACCCAGTACTTC. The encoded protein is CAWSYGGGPETQYF.

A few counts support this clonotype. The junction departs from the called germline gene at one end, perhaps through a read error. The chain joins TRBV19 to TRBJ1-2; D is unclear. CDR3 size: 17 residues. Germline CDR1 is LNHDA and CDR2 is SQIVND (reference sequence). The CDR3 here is CAGSGEPTNRKTYGYTF. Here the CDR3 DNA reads TGTGCCGGTAGTGGAGAGCCGACAAATCGAAAGACCTATGGCTACACCTTC.

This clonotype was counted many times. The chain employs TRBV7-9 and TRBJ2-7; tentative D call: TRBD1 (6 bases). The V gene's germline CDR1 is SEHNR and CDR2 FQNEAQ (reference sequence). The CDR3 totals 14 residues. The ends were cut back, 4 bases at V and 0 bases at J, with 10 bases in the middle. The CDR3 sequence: CASSSTDSSYEQYF. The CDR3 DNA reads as TGTGCCAGCAGCTCAACGGACAGCTCCTACGAGCAGTACTTC.

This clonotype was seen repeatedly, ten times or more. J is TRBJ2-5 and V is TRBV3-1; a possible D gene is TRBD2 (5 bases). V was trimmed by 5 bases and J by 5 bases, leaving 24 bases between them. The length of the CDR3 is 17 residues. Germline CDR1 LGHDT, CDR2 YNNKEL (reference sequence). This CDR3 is CASSGAGPISFSETQYF. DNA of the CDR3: TGTGCCAGCAGCGGCGCGGGTCCCATTTCTTTCTCTGAGACCCAGTACTTC.

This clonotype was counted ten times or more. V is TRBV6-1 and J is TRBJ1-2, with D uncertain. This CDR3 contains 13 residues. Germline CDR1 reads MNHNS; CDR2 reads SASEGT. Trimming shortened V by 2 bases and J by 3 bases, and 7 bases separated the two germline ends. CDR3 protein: CASSEPGYYGYTF. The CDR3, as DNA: TGTGCCAGCAGTGAACCGGGGTACTATGGCTACACCTTC.

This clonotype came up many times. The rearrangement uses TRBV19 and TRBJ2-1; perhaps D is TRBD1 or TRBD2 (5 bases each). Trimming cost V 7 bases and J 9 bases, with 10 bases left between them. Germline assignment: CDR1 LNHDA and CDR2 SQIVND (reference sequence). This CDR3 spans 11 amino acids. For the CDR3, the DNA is TGTGCCAGTACGGGACCAGGTGAGCAGTTCTTC. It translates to CASTGPGEQFF. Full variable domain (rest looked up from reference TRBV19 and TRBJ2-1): DGGITQSPKYLFRKEGQNVTLSCEQNLNHDAMYWYRQDPGQGLRLIYYSQIVNDFQKGDIAEGYSVSREKKESFPLTVTSAQKNPTAFYLCASTGPGEQFFGPGTRLTVL.

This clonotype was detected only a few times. The CDR3 protein is CASRGPRQGPQYF. The CDR3, as DNA: TGTGCCAGCAGGGGGCCCCGACAGGGCCCACAGTACTTC. This sequence joins TRBV27 and TRBJ2-7, with 7 positions matching TRBD1. Germline lookup yields CDR1 MNHEY and CDR2 SMNVEV (reference sequence). CDR3 length: 13 residues. Trimming cost V 6 bases and J 10 bases; bases outside gene matches: 12.

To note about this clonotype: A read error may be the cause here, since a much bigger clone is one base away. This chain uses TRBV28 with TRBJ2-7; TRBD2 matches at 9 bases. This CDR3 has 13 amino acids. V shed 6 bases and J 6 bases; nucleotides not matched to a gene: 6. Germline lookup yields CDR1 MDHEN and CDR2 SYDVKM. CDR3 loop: CASREISGSEQYF. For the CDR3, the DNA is TGTGCCAGCAGGGAAATTAGCGGGAGCGAGCAGTACTTC. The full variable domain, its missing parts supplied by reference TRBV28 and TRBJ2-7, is DVKVTQSSRYLVKRTGEKVFLECVQDMDHENMFWYRQDPGLGLRLIYFSYDVKMKEKGDIPEGYSVSREKKERFSLILESASTNQTSMYLCASREISGSEQYFGPGTRLTVT.

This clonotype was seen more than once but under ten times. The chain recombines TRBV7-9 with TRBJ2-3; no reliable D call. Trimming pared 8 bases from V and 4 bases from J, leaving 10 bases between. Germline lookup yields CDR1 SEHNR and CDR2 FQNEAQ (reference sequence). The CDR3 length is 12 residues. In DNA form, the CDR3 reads TGTGCCAGCGGAAATGGCGCAGATACGCAGTATTTT. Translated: CASGNGADTQYF.

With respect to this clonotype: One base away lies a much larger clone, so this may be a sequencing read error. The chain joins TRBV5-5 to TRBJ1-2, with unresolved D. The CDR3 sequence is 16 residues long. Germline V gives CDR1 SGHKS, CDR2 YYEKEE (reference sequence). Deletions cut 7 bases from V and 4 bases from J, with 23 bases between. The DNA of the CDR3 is TGTGCCAGCTTTTTAAATGTCCCGCGAAAGACCTATGGCTACACCTTC. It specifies CASFLNVPRKTYGYTF.

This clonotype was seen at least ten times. The CDR3 spells CASSQALDREGDEQYF. In DNA, the CDR3 is TGCGCCAGCAGCCAAGCCCTGGACAGGGAGGGCGACGAGCAGTACTTC. This rearrangement joins TRBV4-1 to TRBJ2-7, with D possibly matching TRBD1 (8 bases). Germline V CDR1 and CDR2: MGHRA, YSYEKL. V was trimmed by 1 base and J by 5 bases, leaving 18 bases between them. This CDR3 region has 16 residues.

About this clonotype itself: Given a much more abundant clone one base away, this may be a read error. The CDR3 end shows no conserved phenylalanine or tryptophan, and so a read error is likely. The CDR3 DNA reads TGTGCCAGCAGCGGGATTGTCGGGGGAAGCTCCTATAATTCACCCCTCCACCTT. This encodes CASSGIVGGSSYNSPLHL. This sequence joins TRBV5-5 and TRBJ1-6; possible D gene TRBD1, 5 bases. Germline V gives CDR1 SGHKS, CDR2 YYEKEE (reference sequence). Trimming pared 4 bases from V and 0 bases from J, leaving 17 bases between. The CDR3 is made up of 18 amino acids.

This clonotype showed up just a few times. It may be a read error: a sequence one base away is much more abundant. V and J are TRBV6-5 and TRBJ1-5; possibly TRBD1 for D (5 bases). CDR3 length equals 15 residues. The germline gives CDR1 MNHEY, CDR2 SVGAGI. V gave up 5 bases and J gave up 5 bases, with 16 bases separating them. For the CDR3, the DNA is TGTGCCAGCAGTGGCGACAGCACCATGTATCAGCCCCAGCATTTT. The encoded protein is CASSGDSTMYQPQHF.

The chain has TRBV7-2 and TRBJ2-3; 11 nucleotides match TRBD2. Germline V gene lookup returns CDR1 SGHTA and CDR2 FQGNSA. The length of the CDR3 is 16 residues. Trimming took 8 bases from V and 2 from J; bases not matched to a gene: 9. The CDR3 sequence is CASGYRLAGNTDTQYF. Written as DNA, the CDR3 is TGTGCCAGCGGCTACAGACTAGCGGGAAACACAGATACGCAGTATTTT. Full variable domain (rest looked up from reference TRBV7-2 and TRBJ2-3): GAGVSQSPSNKVTEKGKDVELRCDPISGHTALYWYRQSLGQGLEFLIYFQGNSAPDKSGLPSDRFSAERTGGSVSTLTIQRTQQEDSAVYLCASGYRLAGNTDTQYFGPGTRLTVL.

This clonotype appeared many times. CDR3 sequence: CASSSYNSRKTYGYTF. The CDR3 DNA is TGTGCCAGCAGTTCTTACAATAGTCGAAAGACCTATGGCTACACCTTC. The chain is built from TRBV5-6 and TRBJ1-2; D remains unclear. This CDR3 spans 16 amino acids. The V gene lost 5 bases and the J gene lost 4 bases, with 21 bases spanning the gap. Germline values: CDR1 SGHDT, CDR2 YYEEEE.

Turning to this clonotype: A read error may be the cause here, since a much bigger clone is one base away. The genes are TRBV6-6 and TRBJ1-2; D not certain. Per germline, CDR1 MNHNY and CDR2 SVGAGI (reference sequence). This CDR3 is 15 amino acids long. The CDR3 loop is CASSYAAGSNHGYTF. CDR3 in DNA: TGTGCCAGCAGTTACGCTGCAGGCTCTAACCATGGCTACACCTTC.

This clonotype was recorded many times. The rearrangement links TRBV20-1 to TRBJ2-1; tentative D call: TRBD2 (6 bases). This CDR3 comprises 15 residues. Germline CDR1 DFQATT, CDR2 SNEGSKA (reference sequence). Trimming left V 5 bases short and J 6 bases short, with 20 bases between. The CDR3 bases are TGCAGTGCTGGAGGGGCTGGACCAAGGCCCAATGAGCAGTTCTTC. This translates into CSAGGAGPRPNEQFF.

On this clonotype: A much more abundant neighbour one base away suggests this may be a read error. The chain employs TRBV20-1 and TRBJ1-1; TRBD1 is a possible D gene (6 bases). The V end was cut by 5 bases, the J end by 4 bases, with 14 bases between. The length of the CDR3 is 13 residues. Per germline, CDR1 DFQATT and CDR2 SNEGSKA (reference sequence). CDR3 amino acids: CSASQTGFTEAFF. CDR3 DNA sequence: TGCAGTGCTTCCCAAACAGGGTTCACTGAAGCTTTCTTT.